A selection of T cell receptor beta chains follows, all from one sample in a study of OX40 agonist ivuxolimab in advanced cancers. Assay used: immunoSEQ multiplex PCR; TCRdb lists only in-frame clones, some missing. The sample lists over 35,000 clones; 80% to 90% were seen once. The material sequenced was CD4+ or CD8+ T cells sorted from blood, taken in a trial of the OX40 agonist ivuxolimab. Receptor source: an adult with an advanced solid tumor such as melanoma, head and neck, liver or kidney cancer. Each CDR3 is given without its conserved first and last residue. D genes are given only for firm matches. Clone size is not always given. Where it is, it says once, few, many or a class for expanded clones.

cdr3_aa: ASSERRGTSGANEQF; clone_size: .; v_call: TRBV25-1; d_call: TRBD2; j_call: TRBJ2-1
cdr3_aa: ASSQDVLAVSSGANVLT; clone_size: once; v_call: TRBV4-1; d_call: .; j_call: TRBJ2-6
cdr3_aa: AISSQGPGQETQY; clone_size: .; v_call: TRBV10-3; d_call: .; j_call: TRBJ2-5
cdr3_aa: ASSLADLNQPQH; clone_size: .; v_call: TRBV28; d_call: .; j_call: TRBJ1-5
cdr3_aa: ASRSGTGRDTQY; clone_size: .; v_call: TRBV10-1; d_call: .; j_call: TRBJ2-3
cdr3_aa: ASSVGQIGETQY; clone_size: .; v_call: TRBV9; d_call: .; j_call: TRBJ2-5
cdr3_aa: ASSRDVSAEYNSPLH; clone_size: .; v_call: TRBV7-9; d_call: .; j_call: TRBJ1-6
cdr3_aa: ASSQVDRSSYNSPLH; clone_size: .; v_call: TRBV28; d_call: TRBD1; j_call: TRBJ1-6
cdr3_aa: ASSEGASGRAWIRTDTQY; clone_size: .; v_call: TRBV6-1; d_call: TRBD2; j_call: TRBJ2-3
cdr3_aa: ASSLANNGDTQY; clone_size: .; v_call: TRBV7-8; d_call: .; j_call: TRBJ2-3
cdr3_aa: ASSLVQGPYNEQF; clone_size: .; v_call: TRBV5-4; d_call: .; j_call: TRBJ2-1
cdr3_aa: ASSLGQGRNTGELF; clone_size: .; v_call: TRBV5-1; d_call: TRBD1; j_call: TRBJ2-2
cdr3_aa: ASSRTDGDSNQPQH; clone_size: .; v_call: TRBV19; d_call: .; j_call: TRBJ1-5
cdr3_aa: ASSRDYENTEAF; clone_size: .; v_call: TRBV6-5; d_call: .; j_call: TRBJ1-1
cdr3_aa: ASSLLPRDDTQY; clone_size: .; v_call: TRBV9; d_call: .; j_call: TRBJ2-3
cdr3_aa: ASSFSGNTEAF; clone_size: .; v_call: TRBV7-9; d_call: .; j_call: TRBJ1-1
cdr3_aa: AWSLETGVNTEAF; clone_size: .; v_call: TRBV30; d_call: TRBD1; j_call: TRBJ1-1
cdr3_aa: ASRDYGFWTEDYTEAF; clone_size: .; v_call: TRBV10-2; d_call: .; j_call: TRBJ1-1
cdr3_aa: ASRNLGGAGTGELF; clone_size: .; v_call: TRBV19; d_call: TRBD2; j_call: TRBJ2-2
cdr3_aa: ASSLGPHRPRGYGYT; clone_size: .; v_call: TRBV11-3; d_call: .; j_call: TRBJ1-2
cdr3_aa: ASSVWENEQY; clone_size: .; v_call: TRBV2; d_call: .; j_call: TRBJ2-7
cdr3_aa: ASSALGLAGTPSSYEQY; clone_size: .; v_call: TRBV7-8; d_call: TRBD2; j_call: TRBJ2-7
cdr3_aa: ASSDGLAGLETQY; clone_size: .; v_call: TRBV6-1; d_call: TRBD2; j_call: TRBJ2-5
cdr3_aa: ASSLSGGAGTDTQY; clone_size: .; v_call: TRBV7-2; d_call: .; j_call: TRBJ2-3
cdr3_aa: ASTEEGGPKPQH; clone_size: .; v_call: TRBV28; d_call: .; j_call: TRBJ1-5
cdr3_aa: ASQLASEQY; clone_size: .; v_call: TRBV2; d_call: .; j_call: TRBJ2-7
cdr3_aa: ASSVQGFSGANVLT; clone_size: .; v_call: TRBV6-1; d_call: .; j_call: TRBJ2-6
cdr3_aa: SVGTITTGADTQY; clone_size: .; v_call: TRBV29-1; d_call: .; j_call: TRBJ2-3
cdr3_aa: ASSPLTFTEAF; clone_size: .; v_call: TRBV6-5; d_call: .; j_call: TRBJ1-1
cdr3_aa: ASSGVPQQETQY; clone_size: .; v_call: TRBV6-1; d_call: .; j_call: TRBJ2-5
cdr3_aa: ASSMEVSTDSNQPQH; clone_size: .; v_call: TRBV19; d_call: .; j_call: TRBJ1-5
cdr3_aa: ASSRLAGTYNEQF; clone_size: .; v_call: TRBV7-8; d_call: TRBD2; j_call: TRBJ2-1
cdr3_aa: ATSLRGREGWTDTQY; clone_size: .; v_call: TRBV15; d_call: TRBD2; j_call: TRBJ2-3
cdr3_aa: ASSQGLAPTDTQY; clone_size: .; v_call: TRBV18; d_call: .; j_call: TRBJ2-3
cdr3_aa: AGQTGEGADTQY; clone_size: .; v_call: TRBV2; d_call: TRBD1; j_call: TRBJ2-3
cdr3_aa: ACRDRGRTDEKLF; clone_size: .; v_call: TRBV30; d_call: TRBD1; j_call: TRBJ1-4
cdr3_aa: ASSYSPGTRNTQY; clone_size: .; v_call: TRBV6-5; d_call: .; j_call: TRBJ2-3
cdr3_aa: ASREAMNTEAF; clone_size: .; v_call: TRBV5-6; d_call: .; j_call: TRBJ1-1
cdr3_aa: ASSGSGQWGYT; clone_size: .; v_call: TRBV19; d_call: .; j_call: TRBJ1-2
cdr3_aa: ASSPSGTGVYGYT; clone_size: .; v_call: TRBV21-1; d_call: .; j_call: TRBJ1-2
cdr3_aa: ATSRGQLQETQY; clone_size: .; v_call: TRBV15; d_call: .; j_call: TRBJ2-5
cdr3_aa: ASSQTGGAGETQY; clone_size: .; v_call: TRBV4-2; d_call: TRBD1; j_call: TRBJ2-5
cdr3_aa: ASKREQGVYEQY; clone_size: .; v_call: TRBV2; d_call: .; j_call: TRBJ2-7
cdr3_aa: SVTGETNEKLF; clone_size: .; v_call: TRBV29-1; d_call: TRBD1; j_call: TRBJ1-4
cdr3_aa: ASSPGTLGLALH; clone_size: .; v_call: TRBV9; d_call: .; j_call: TRBJ1-6
cdr3_aa: ATNYASDTQY; clone_size: .; v_call: TRBV2; d_call: .; j_call: TRBJ2-3
cdr3_aa: ASSLAPQAQETQY; clone_size: .; v_call: TRBV7-2; d_call: .; j_call: TRBJ2-5
cdr3_aa: ASSLDRRNSPLH; clone_size: .; v_call: TRBV5-1; d_call: TRBD1; j_call: TRBJ1-6